The next 3 T cell receptor beta chains were all read from a single sample in a study of graft-versus-host responses after intestinal transplantation. Processing was applied to graft tissue in order to liberate intraepithelial and lamina propria lymphocytes. The data were produced by immunoSEQ multiplex PCR, yet TCRdb's version contains in-frame clones alone and is incomplete. This table has about 11,000 clones, about 80% appearing once. Sequenced material: ileum tissue, taken 23 days after intestinal transplant. These receptors originate from a human patient who received an intestinal transplant, so some T cells may come from the graft donor.

The CDR3 loop is CASSPRTSADEQFF. CDR3 DNA: TGTGCCAGCAGCCCCAGGACTAGCGCCGATGAGCAGTTCTTC. The chain has TRBV9 and TRBJ2-1; 9 nucleotides line up with TRBD2. Trimming removed 4 bases from V and 8 bases from J; junction bases left unmatched: 7. The CDR3 is 14 residues long. The germline gives CDR1 SGDLS, CDR2 YYNGEE.

The chain joins TRBV27 to TRBJ2-7; D is ambiguous. CDR1 is MNHEY and CDR2 is SMNVEV in the germline V gene (reference sequence). The CDR3 runs 15 residues. Trimming cost V 2 bases and J 2 bases, with 13 bases left between them. The CDR3 region is CASSLRPGKTYEQYF. Written as DNA, the CDR3 is TGTGCCAGCAGTTTAAGGCCAGGCAAAACCTACGAGCAGTACTTC.

V usage is TRBV27 and J usage is TRBJ2-1; D possibly matches TRBD1 or TRBD2 (5 bases each). Trimming left V 2 bases short and J 4 bases short, with 15 bases between. Looked up from germline, CDR1 is MNHEY and CDR2 is SMNVEV (reference sequence). There are 16 residues in the CDR3. The CDR3 bases are TGTGCCAGCAGTTTAATGGGGACCTCCAAATACAATGAGCAGTTCTTC. It is translated as CASSLMGTSKYNEQFF.